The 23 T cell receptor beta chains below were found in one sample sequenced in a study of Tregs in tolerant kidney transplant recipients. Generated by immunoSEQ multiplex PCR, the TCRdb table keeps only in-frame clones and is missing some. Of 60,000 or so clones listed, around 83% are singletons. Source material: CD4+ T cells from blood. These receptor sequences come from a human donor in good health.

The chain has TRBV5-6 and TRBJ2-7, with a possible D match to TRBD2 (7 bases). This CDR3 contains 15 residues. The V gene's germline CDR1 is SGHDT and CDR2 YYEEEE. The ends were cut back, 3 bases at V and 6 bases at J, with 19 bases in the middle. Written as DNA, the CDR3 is TGTGCCAGCAGCTCCCTGGAGGGGGGGCTTCTCGAGCAGTACTTC. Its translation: CASSSLEGGLLEQYF.

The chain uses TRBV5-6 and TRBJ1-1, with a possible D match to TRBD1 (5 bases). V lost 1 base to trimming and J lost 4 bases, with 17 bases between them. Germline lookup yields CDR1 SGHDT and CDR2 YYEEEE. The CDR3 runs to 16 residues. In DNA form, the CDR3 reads TGTGCCAGCAGCTTGATCTGGGCAGGGCCGAGCACTGAAGCTTTCTTT. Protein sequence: CASSLIWAGPSTEAFF.

Here the CDR3 DNA reads TGTGCCAGCAGCTTCCACTACGAGCAGTACTTC. Protein: CASSFHYEQYF. This sequence joins TRBV6-1 and TRBJ2-7; D gene uncertain. V was shortened by 6 bases and J by 3 bases, with 6 bases between the two germline ends. Germline V gives CDR1 MNHNS, CDR2 SASEGT. CDR3 size: 11 residues.

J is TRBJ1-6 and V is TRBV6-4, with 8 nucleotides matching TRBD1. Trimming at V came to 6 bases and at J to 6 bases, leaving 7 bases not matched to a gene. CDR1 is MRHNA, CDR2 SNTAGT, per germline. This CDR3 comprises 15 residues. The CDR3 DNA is TGTGCCAGCAGCCAGGACAGGGTTCGTAATTCACCCCTCCACTTT. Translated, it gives CASSQDRVRNSPLHF.

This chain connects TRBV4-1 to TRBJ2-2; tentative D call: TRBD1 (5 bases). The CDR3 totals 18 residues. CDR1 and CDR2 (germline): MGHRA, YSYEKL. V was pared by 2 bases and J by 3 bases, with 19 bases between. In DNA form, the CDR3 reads TGCGCCAGCAGCCAACACCCGCATTTCGACAGATACACCGGGGAGCTGTTTTTT. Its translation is CASSQHPHFDRYTGELFF.

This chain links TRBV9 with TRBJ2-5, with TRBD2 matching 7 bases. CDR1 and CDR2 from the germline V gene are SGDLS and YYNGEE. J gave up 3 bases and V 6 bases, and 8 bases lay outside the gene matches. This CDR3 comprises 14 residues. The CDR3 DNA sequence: TGTGCCAGCACTAGCGGTCGGGGTAAAGAGACCCAGTACTTC. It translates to CASTSGRGKETQYF.

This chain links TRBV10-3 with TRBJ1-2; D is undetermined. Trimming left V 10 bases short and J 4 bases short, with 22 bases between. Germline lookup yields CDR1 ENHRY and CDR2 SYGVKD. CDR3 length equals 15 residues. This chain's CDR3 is CANADLALGSYGYTF. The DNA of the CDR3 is TGTGCCAATGCGGACTTAGCGCTTGGTAGCTATGGCTACACCTTC.

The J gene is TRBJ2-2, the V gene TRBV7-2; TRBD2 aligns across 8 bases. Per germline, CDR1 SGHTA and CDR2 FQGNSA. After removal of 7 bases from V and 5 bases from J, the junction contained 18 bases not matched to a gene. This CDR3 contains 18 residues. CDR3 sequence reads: CASTPNWSGRVETGELFF. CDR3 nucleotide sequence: TGTGCCAGCACACCGAATTGGAGCGGGAGAGTGGAAACCGGGGAGCTGTTTTTT.

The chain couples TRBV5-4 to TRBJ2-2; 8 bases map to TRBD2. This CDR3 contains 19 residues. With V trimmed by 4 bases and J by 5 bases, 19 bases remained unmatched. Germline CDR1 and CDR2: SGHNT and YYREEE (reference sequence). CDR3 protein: CASSPAKSSGSGETGELFF. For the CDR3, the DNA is TGTGCCAGCAGCCCGGCCAAGTCTAGCGGGTCGGGTGAAACCGGGGAGCTGTTTTTT.

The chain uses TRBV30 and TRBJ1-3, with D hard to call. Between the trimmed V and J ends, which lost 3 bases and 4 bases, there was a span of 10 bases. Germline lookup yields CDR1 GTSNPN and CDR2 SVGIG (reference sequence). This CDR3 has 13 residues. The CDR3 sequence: CAWSPVMGNTIYF. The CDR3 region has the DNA TGTGCCTGGAGCCCAGTAATGGGAAACACCATATATTTT.

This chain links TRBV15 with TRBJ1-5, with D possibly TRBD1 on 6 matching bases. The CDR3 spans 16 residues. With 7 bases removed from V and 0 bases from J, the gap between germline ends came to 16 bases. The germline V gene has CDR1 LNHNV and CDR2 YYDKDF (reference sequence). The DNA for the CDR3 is TGTGCCACCACAATGACAGGATCCTATAGCAATCAGCCCCAGCATTTT. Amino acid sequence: CATTMTGSYSNQPQHF.

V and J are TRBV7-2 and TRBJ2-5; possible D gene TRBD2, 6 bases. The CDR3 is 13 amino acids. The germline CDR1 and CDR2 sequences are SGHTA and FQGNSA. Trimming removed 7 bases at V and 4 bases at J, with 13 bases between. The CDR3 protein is CASTYGLRETQYF. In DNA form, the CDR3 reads TGTGCCAGCACCTATGGACTAAGAGAGACCCAGTACTTC.

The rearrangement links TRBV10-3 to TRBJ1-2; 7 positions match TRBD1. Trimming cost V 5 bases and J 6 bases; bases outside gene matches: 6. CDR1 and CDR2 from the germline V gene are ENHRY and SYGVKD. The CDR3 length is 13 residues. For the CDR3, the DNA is TGTGCCATCAGTAAAGGGGGCGAGGATGGCTACACCTTC. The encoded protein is CAISKGGEDGYTF.

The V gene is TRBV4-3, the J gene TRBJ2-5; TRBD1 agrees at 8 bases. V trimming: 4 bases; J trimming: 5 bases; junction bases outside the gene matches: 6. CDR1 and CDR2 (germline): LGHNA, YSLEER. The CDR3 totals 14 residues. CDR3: CASSRTGGRETQYF. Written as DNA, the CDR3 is TGCGCCAGCAGCCGAACAGGGGGAAGGGAGACCCAGTACTTC.

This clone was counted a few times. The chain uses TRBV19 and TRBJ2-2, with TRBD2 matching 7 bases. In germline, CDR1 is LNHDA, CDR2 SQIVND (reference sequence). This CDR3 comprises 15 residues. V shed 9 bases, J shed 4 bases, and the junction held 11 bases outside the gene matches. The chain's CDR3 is CASGAGDPFTGELFF. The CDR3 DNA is TGTGCCAGCGGGGCGGGGGATCCTTTCACCGGGGAGCTGTTTTTT.

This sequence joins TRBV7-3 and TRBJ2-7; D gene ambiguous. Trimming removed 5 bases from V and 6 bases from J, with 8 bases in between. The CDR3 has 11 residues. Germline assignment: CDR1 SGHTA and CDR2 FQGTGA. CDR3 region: CASSLCGEQYF. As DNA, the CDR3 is TGTGCCAGCAGCCTCTGCGGCGAGCAGTACTTC.

CDR3: CASSVAGTAAYEQYF. For the CDR3, the DNA is TGTGCCAGCAGCGTAGCAGGGACGGCGGCCTACGAGCAGTACTTC. This sequence joins TRBV9 and TRBJ2-7; TRBD1 or TRBD2 may be the D gene (5 bases each). This CDR3 spans 15 amino acids. V was trimmed by 0 bases and J by 2 bases, leaving 12 bases between them. In germline, CDR1 is SGDLS, CDR2 YYNGEE.

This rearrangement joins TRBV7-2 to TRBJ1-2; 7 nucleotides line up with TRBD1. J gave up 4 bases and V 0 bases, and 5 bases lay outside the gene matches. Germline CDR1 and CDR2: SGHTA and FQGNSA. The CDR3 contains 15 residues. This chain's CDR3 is CASSLAVGGGYGYTF. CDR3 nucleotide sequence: TGTGCCAGCAGCTTAGCGGTAGGGGGCGGCTATGGCTACACCTTC.

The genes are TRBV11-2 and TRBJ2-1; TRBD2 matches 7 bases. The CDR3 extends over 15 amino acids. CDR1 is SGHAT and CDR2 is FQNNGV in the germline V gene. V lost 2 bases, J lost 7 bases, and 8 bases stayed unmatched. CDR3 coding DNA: TGTGCCAGCAGCTTATTTGGCGGGGGAATAAATGAGCAGTTCTTC. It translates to CASSLFGGGINEQFF.

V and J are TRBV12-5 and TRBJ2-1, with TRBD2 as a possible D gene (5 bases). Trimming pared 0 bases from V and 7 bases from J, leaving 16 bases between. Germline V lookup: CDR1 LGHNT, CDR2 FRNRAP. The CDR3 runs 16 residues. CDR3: CASGLVLGLAFNEQFF. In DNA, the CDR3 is TGTGCTAGTGGTTTGGTACTCGGTCTAGCTTTTAATGAGCAGTTCTTC.

The CDR3 nucleotides read TGTGCCAGCAGCTTAGAGGGGTACGTGGACATTCAGTACTTC. As protein: CASSLEGYVDIQYF. V gene TRBV7-2 combines with J gene TRBJ2-4; possible D gene TRBD1, 5 bases. The CDR3 has 14 residues. Between the trimmed V and J ends, which lost 1 base and 8 bases, there was a span of 12 bases. Germline CDR1 SGHTA, CDR2 FQGNSA.

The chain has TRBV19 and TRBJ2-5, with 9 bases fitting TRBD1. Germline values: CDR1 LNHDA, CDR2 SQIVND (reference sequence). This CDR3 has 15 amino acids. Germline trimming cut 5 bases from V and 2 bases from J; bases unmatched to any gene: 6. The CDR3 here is CASSRGQGPQETQYF. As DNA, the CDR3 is TGTGCCAGTAGTCGGGGACAGGGACCTCAAGAGACCCAGTACTTC. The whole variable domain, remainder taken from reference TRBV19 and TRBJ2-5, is DGGITQSPKYLFRKEGQNVTLSCEQNLNHDAMYWYRQDPGQGLRLIYYSQIVNDFQKGDIAEGYSVSREKKESFPLTVTSAQKNPTAFYLCASSRGQGPQETQYFGPGTRLLVL.

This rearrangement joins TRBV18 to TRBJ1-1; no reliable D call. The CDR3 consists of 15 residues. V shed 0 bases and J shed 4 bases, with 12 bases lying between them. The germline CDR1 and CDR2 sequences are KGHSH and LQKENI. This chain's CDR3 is CASSPPSGYSTEAFF. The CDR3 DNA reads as TGTGCCAGCTCACCACCGTCCGGGTATAGCACTGAAGCTTTCTTT.